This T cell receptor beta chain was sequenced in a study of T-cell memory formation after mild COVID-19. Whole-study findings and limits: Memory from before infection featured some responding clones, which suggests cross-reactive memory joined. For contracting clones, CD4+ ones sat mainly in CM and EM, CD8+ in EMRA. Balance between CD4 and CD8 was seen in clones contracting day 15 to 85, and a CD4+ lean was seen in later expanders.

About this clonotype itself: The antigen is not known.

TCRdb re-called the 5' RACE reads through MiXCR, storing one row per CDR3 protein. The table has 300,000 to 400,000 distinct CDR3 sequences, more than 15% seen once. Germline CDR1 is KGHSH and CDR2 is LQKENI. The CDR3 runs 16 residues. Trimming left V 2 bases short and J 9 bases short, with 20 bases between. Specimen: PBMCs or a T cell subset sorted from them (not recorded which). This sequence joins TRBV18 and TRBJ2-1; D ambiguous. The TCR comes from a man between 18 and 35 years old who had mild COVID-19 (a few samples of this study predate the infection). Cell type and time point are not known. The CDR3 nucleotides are TGTGCCAGCTCACCAGTCTACGTCCAGGATAGGAGTGAGCAGTTCTTC. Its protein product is CASSPVYVQDRSEQFF. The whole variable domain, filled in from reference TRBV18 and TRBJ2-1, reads NAGVMQNPRHLVRRRGQEARLRCSPMKGHSHVYWYRQLPEEGLKFMVYLQKENIIDESGMPKERFSAEFPKEGPSILRIQQVVRGDSAAYFCASSPVYVQDRSEQFFGPGTRLTVL.